This TCR beta chain was sequenced in a study of radiation and T cells in renal cell carcinoma. Time point indicated: blood 2 weeks post-SBRT. Treatment here: 15 Gy SBRT to primary tumor, nephrectomy 4 weeks later. Blood was sampled at baseline, 2 weeks and 4 weeks after SBRT. In germline, CDR1 is SGHDN, CDR2 FVKESK. V was shortened by 4 bases and J by 10 bases, with 22 bases between the two germline ends. CDR3 size: 15 residues. The repertoire was sequenced with immunoSEQ multiplex PCR; TCRdb's copy has only in-frame clones and lacks some. The sample contains around 120,000 clones, roughly 77% of which appear only once.

The origin of this receptor is a woman between 55 and 75 years old with renal cell carcinoma. The input for sequencing was blood, taken from a patient whose treatment included radiotherapy and nephrectomy. This chain connects TRBV14 to TRBJ1-1, with a weak D call TRBD1 (5 bases). Here the CDR3 reads CASSRSGQTPLRAFF. The CDR3 nucleotides read TGTGCCAGCAGCCGTTCGGGGCAGACCCCCCTAAGAGCTTTCTTT.